What follows describes a single TCR beta chain. Antigen unknown. With the read ending 3 residues before the CDR3 end, the germline J gene is used to fill in that end. TCRdb keeps only in-frame clones here, not all; method: immunoSEQ multiplex PCR. The table gives fewer than 25,000 clones; the top ten clones make up about a sixth of it. This specimen comes from a study of T cells in women clearing cervical HPV infection. The wider study: Controls were women whose single incident HPV16 infection cleared within 12 months without precancer or cancer. Blood came at first lesion visit for cases, post-clearance for controls.

Broader study findings: Cases carried less TRBV6-7 than controls: roughly 0.12% versus 0.17%.

Trimming at V came to 4 bases and at J to 6 bases, leaving 7 bases not matched to a gene. Germline V lookup: CDR1 SGHTA, CDR2 FQGTGA. The CDR3 consists of 15 residues. The TCR was taken from a woman aged 18-69 years with a cervical HPV16 infection that either progressed to CIN3+ or cleared (not recorded which). This sequence joins TRBV7-3 and TRBJ2-3; 10 bases are a match to TRBD2. The source material was blood buffy coat. CDR3 loop: CASSSSGGFGDTQYF. The covered CDR3 bases are TGTGCCAGCAGCTCTAGCGGGGGCTTCGGGGATACG.